One T cell receptor (beta chain) is described in this entry. The sample is drawn from a study of T cell changes during pregnancy in multiple sclerosis. Libraries were prepared by immunoSEQ multiplex PCR; TCRdb keeps only in-frame clonotypes and omits some of them. Here the sample spans 50,000 to 65,000 clones, about nine tenths being singletons. Germline values: CDR1 SGHDT, CDR2 YYEEEE. The junction had 3 bases not matched to a gene; V was cut back by 7 bases and J by 7 bases. This CDR3 has 11 residues. The TCR sequence derives from a female donor in good health, enrolled as a control in a pregnancy study. The chain couples TRBV5-6 to TRBJ1-2, with TRBD1 matching over 8 bases. Sequences were derived from peripheral blood, sampled in the third trimester of pregnancy. The CDR3 region is CASSGGLGYTF. Here the CDR3 DNA reads TGTGCCAGCTCAGGGGGCCTTGGCTACACCTTC.